This is a list of T cell receptor beta chains from one sample in a study of technical replicates of blood from several donors. Clones were sequenced by immunoSEQ multiplex PCR, and TCRdb holds only the in-frame ones, with some missing. This table has some 67,000 clones, roughly 98% appearing once. The sequencing input was T cells isolated from PBMCs. The origin of the receptors is a human donor in good health. CDR3s include the opening cysteine and the closing phenylalanine or tryptophan. A D gene is named only where the DNA matches it firmly.

>-|TRBV7-3
CASSPDRNNEQFF
>TRBD1|TRBV11-2
CASSDGTGREAFF
>-|TRBV25-1
CATHGTSGYEQYF
>-|TRBV21-1
CASSKALGLGRAPDTEAFF
>TRBD1|TRBV27
CASSLRDRGTNTEAFF
>TRBD2|TRBV14
CASSQSRLAGGGGEQFF
>-|TRBV25-1
CASSEQGIGTNEKLFF
>-|TRBV28
CAIMSGNTIYF
>-|TRBV4-1
CASSKGDATYEQYF
>TRBD1|TRBV5-4
CASSFTGQGNGYTF
>-|TRBV30
CAWRRQAGTDTQYF
>TRBD1|TRBV6-5
CASSSLGGRASKLFF
>TRBD2|TRBV6-1
CASSLAGATGELFF
>-|TRBV2
CASSAPKGRRLTKNIQYF
>-|TRBV30
CAWSFLSYTGELFF
>TRBD1|TRBV6-1
CATHRDRAEKLFF
>TRBD1|TRBV2
CASSLTGLGYGYTF
>TRBD2|TRBV28
CASSPPGLAGSSYEQYF
>TRBD2|TRBV28
CASHRSGGPLGFVEQYF
>-|TRBV11-2
CASSPGLGETYEQYF
>-|TRBV7-9
CASSVPGPNTEAFF
>-|TRBV5-1
CASSFSNMAEQYF
>-|TRBV6-1
CASSEGGEQPQHF
>-|TRBV10-3
CAISVAGQNGSPLHF
>-|TRBV6-5
CASSYAGAGQPQHF
>-|TRBV30
CAWSVLGGIAQETQYF
>TRBD1|TRBV10-2
CASCRDRDTGELFF
>-|TRBV7-9
CASSLGANTEAFF
>-|TRBV28
CASSRTKYTGELFF
>TRBD1|TRBV5-8
CASSPTTGTGNRLGYEQYF
>TRBD2|TRBV7-2
CASSRTSGDTGELFF
>-|TRBV7-9
CASSKEGGEQYF
>-|TRBV9
CASSVAGGSYGYTF
>TRBD2|TRBV11-3
CASSLAGGRGEQYF
>TRBD1|TRBV10-3
CAISDVQGSGELFF
>TRBD1|TRBV4-1
CASSHGTGVEETQYF
>-|TRBV19
CASSIRRRNSGNTIYF
>TRBD1|TRBV15
CATSTDRGGNGYTF
>-|TRBV5-1
CASSASTGGNQPQHF
>-|TRBV5-1
CASSPDSISGNTIYF
>TRBD2|TRBV27
CASSLSTSGSRETQYF
>-|TRBV12-5
CATGRLGVYEQYF
>-|TRBV4-1
CASSQDSWQGEVNQPQHF
>-|TRBV6-4
CASSEQGSTEAFF
>-|TRBV7-9
CASRTGAARTGELFF
>-|TRBV18
CASSQQQNTGELFF
>TRBD1|TRBV27
CASSSDRGNQPQHF
>TRBD2|TRBV5-1
CASSRGLATNEQYF
>-|TRBV7-9
CASNLDENTQYF
>TRBD1|TRBV4-2
CASSQEKGGANNSPLHF
>TRBD1|TRBV11-1
CASSSGQDYEQYF
>TRBD2|TRBV9
CASSVTGGRNTGELFF
>-|TRBV4-1
CASSDRSLRSLNSPLHF
>-|TRBV9
CASSRITLNGGTEAFF
>-|TRBV13
CASSLHREGESSTDTQYF